This T cell receptor (beta chain) is from a study of CD8 T cells in Susac syndrome. Trimming shortened V by 7 bases and J by 8 bases, and 12 bases separated the two germline ends. Germline V lookup: CDR1 SGHVS, CDR2 FQNEAQ. The CDR3 runs to 11 residues. This clonotype appeared a few times. RNA totalling about 0.45 to 1 ug underwent reverse transcription with random hexamers. TCRdb passed the immunoSEQ multiplex PCR reads through MiXCR, listing each CDR3 protein once. Altogether 80,000 or so distinct CDR3 sequences are present, 90% to 95% being singletons, with the ten largest covering 0.4% to 0.55%. Bulk CD8+ and CD4+ cells came from magnetic negative isolation; CD8+ TEMRA by FACS.

The origin of this receptor is a human donor with Susac syndrome. Sequenced material: CD4+ T cells from PBMCs. The chain recombines TRBV7-8 with TRBJ2-7, with a possible D match to TRBD2 (6 bases). CDR3 DNA sequence: TGTGCCAGCAACGCGGGGTCACAGCAGTACTTC. Protein: CASNAGSQQYF.